These T cell receptor beta chains were read from a single sample in a study of cytomegalovirus exposure and HLA in healthy donors. Measured with immunoSEQ multiplex PCR; TCRdb has only the in-frame clones, and not every one. The repertoire table contains about 51,000 clones. The sample was PBMCs. All receptors derive from a female donor in good health and CMV-seronegative. Both conserved end residues are part of each CDR3. The order of the fields is V gene, D gene, J gene, CDR3 length, CDR3 protein, CDR3 DNA. The D gene is left open where the match is weak.

TRBV13	-	TRBJ1-1	14	CASSSRGMETEAFF	TGTGCCAGCAGCTCCCGGGGGATGGAGACTGAAGCTTTCTTT
TRBV28	TRBD1	TRBJ1-2	18	CASSLKDRGIRDIYGYTF	TGTGCCAGCAGTTTGAAGGACAGGGGAATTAGAGATATTTATGGCTACACCTTC
TRBV4-3	-	TRBJ1-2	16	CASSHTSGTSPYGYTF	TGCGCCAGCAGCCATACCTCGGGAACTAGCCCCTATGGCTACACCTTC
TRBV29-1	TRBD2	TRBJ2-5	14	CSVGIIAGGETQYF	TGCAGCGTCGGTATTATAGCGGGCGGAGAGACCCAGTACTTC
TRBV18	-	TRBJ2-2	13	CASSLSDTGELFF	TGTGCCAGCTCACTCTCAGACACCGGGGAGCTGTTTTTT
TRBV2	-	TRBJ1-2	15	CASSETLSGSRGYTF	TGTGCCAGCAGTGAAACTCTGTCGGGGAGTAGGGGCTACACCTTC
TRBV9	-	TRBJ2-3	13	CASSVGGTDTQYF	TGTGCCAGCAGCGTAGGAGGAACAGATACGCAGTATTTT
TRBV6-5	-	TRBJ1-1	13	CASSYLGNTEAFF	TGTGCCAGCAGTTATCTAGGAAACACTGAAGCTTTCTTT
TRBV6-6	-	TRBJ1-1	13	CASRSQGNTEAFF	TGTGCCAGCAGGTCCCAGGGGAATACTGAAGCTTTCTTT
TRBV9	-	TRBJ1-5	14	CASSASGDNQPQHF	TGTGCCAGCAGCGCCTCGGGGGACAATCAGCCCCAGCATTTT
TRBV5-1	-	TRBJ2-2	15	CASKLGAQNTGELFF	TGCGCCAGCAAATTAGGGGCACAGAACACCGGGGAGCTGTTTTTT
TRBV11-3	TRBD1	TRBJ2-7	17	CASSLELRDSFSYEQYF	TGTGCCAGCAGCTTAGAGTTGAGGGACAGCTTCTCCTACGAGCAGTACTTC
TRBV19	TRBD1	TRBJ2-7	12	CASSPRQGWQYF	TGTGCCAGTAGTCCCCGACAGGGATGGCAGTACTTC
TRBV18	TRBD2	TRBJ2-2	19	CASSPLTSLSGTNTGELFF	TGTGCCAGCTCACCCCTGACGAGTCTCAGCGGGACTAACACCGGGGAGCTGTTTTTT
TRBV7-2	TRBD2	TRBJ2-1	14	CASSLESGGNEQFF	TGTGCCAGCAGCTTAGAAAGCGGGGGTAATGAGCAGTTCTTC
TRBV30	-	TRBJ1-2	14	CAWDMKRGFYGYTF	TGTGCCTGGGATATGAAACGGGGATTCTATGGCTACACCTTC
TRBV6-5	-	TRBJ2-7	14	CASSPPEDSYEQYF	TGTGCCAGCAGCCCACCTGAAGACAGCTACGAGCAGTACTTC
TRBV18	-	TRBJ2-7	14	CASSPLSREYEQYF	TGTGCCAGCTCACCACTTAGCAGGGAATACGAGCAGTACTTC
TRBV10-3	TRBD2	TRBJ2-7	17	CAIRGTSGERGSYEQYF	TGTGCCATCAGGGGGACTAGCGGAGAGAGGGGAAGCTACGAGCAGTACTTC
TRBV6-6	TRBD2	TRBJ2-7	15	CASSYSTSSHYEQYF	TGTGCCAGCAGTTACTCGACTAGCAGCCACTACGAGCAGTACTTC
TRBV10-3	-	TRBJ1-2	14	CAISESGQYYGYTF	TGTGCCATCAGTGAGTCGGGACAATACTATGGCTACACCTTC
TRBV19	-	TRBJ1-4	15	CASTMGGDTNEKLFF	TGTGCCAGTACCATGGGGGGGGATACAAATGAAAAACTGTTTTTT
TRBV6-5	-	TRBJ1-2	14	CASADEGGYYGYTF	TGTGCCAGCGCGGACGAGGGGGGGTACTATGGCTACACCTTC
TRBV5-1	TRBD1	TRBJ1-1	15	CASSRSEQGITEAFF	TGCGCCAGCAGCCGTTCTGAACAGGGGATCACTGAAGCTTTCTTT
TRBV27	TRBD1	TRBJ1-2	14	CASSPDRGDYGYTF	TGTGCCAGCAGTCCGGACAGGGGGGACTATGGCTACACCTTC
TRBV7-7	TRBD2	TRBJ2-7	15	CASSPASGGFYEQYF	TGTGCTAGCAGCCCCGCTAGCGGGGGATTCTACGAGCAGTACTTC
TRBV4-1	-	TRBJ2-7	13	CASSQHGGYEQYF	TGCGCCAGCAGCCAACATGGGGGGTACGAGCAGTACTTC
TRBV7-3	-	TRBJ2-1	16	CASSPTGTYNYNEQFF	TGTGCCAGCAGCCCTACCGGGACTTACAACTACAATGAGCAGTTCTTC
TRBV9	-	TRBJ1-1	13	CASSPTPFTEAFF	TGTGCCAGCAGCCCAACTCCATTCACTGAAGCTTTCTTT
TRBV19	TRBD1	TRBJ1-2	15	CASRTGRIRAYGYTF	TGTGCCAGCCGGACAGGGAGGATTCGTGCCTATGGCTACACCTTC
TRBV7-6	-	TRBJ2-2	15	CASSLATANTGELFF	TGTGCCAGCAGCTTAGCGACAGCGAACACCGGGGAGCTGTTTTTT
TRBV6-5	-	TRBJ2-7	12	CATLRGNYEQYF	TGTGCCACCCTGAGGGGGAACTACGAGCAGTACTTC
TRBV15	-	TRBJ1-1	16	CATSRTRGERNTEAFF	TGTGCCACCAGCAGAACCCGGGGGGAGAGGAACACTGAAGCTTTCTTT
TRBV30	-	TRBJ1-1	13	CAWTGGWGTEAFF	TGTGCCTGGACGGGAGGCTGGGGGACTGAAGCTTTCTTT
TRBV5-1	TRBD2	TRBJ2-1	18	CASSSTRGTSGRTDEQFF	TGCGCCAGCTCTTCGACAAGGGGAACTAGCGGGAGGACAGATGAGCAGTTCTTC
TRBV5-8	TRBD1	TRBJ1-5	18	CASSLTGTAGPSNQPQHF	TGTGCCAGCAGCTTAACTGGGACAGCTGGGCCTAGCAATCAGCCCCAGCATTTT
TRBV5-1	-	TRBJ1-5	14	CASSPEGFGQPQHF	TGCGCCAGCAGTCCGGAGGGGTTCGGGCAGCCCCAGCATTTT
TRBV18	TRBD1	TRBJ2-2	15	CASSRGQGGTGELFF	TGTGCCAGCTCACGAGGACAGGGAGGTACCGGGGAGCTGTTTTTT
TRBV6-4	TRBD1	TRBJ2-1	13	CASSSTGGSEQFF	TGTGCCAGCAGTAGTACAGGGGGCAGTGAGCAGTTCTTC
TRBV2	-	TRBJ2-3	13	CASSFQGTDTQYF	TGTGCCAGCAGTTTTCAGGGTACAGATACGCAGTATTTT
TRBV29-1	-	TRBJ1-1	13	CSVRGGMNTEAFF	TGCAGCGTACGAGGGGGTATGAACACTGAAGCTTTCTTT
TRBV5-8	TRBD2	TRBJ2-7	13	CASSLAGNYEQYF	TGTGCCAGCAGCTTAGCGGGGAACTACGAGCAGTACTTC
TRBV5-1	-	TRBJ2-1	13	CASSLSGGREQFF	TGCGCCAGCAGCTTATCCGGAGGCCGTGAGCAGTTCTTC
TRBV30	-	TRBJ2-1	13	CAWSVTGVGEQFF	TGTGCCTGGAGTGTGACCGGGGTTGGTGAGCAGTTCTTC
TRBV20-1	-	TRBJ1-2	9	CSAQGGYTF	TGCAGTGCCCAGGGTGGCTACACCTTC
TRBV5-1	TRBD1	TRBJ2-1	14	CASSSLPGGDEQFF	TGCGCCAGCAGCTCTCTCCCAGGGGGCGATGAGCAGTTCTTC
TRBV6-5	-	TRBJ2-7	14	CASSLGPTGYEQYF	TGTGCCAGCAGTCTGGGCCCTACAGGCTACGAGCAGTACTTC
TRBV7-9	-	TRBJ1-1	15	CASSLAEYRDTEAFF	TGTGCCAGCAGCTTAGCGGAATACAGGGACACTGAAGCTTTCTTT
TRBV6-5	-	TRBJ2-7	15	CASSYSGTRSYEQYF	TGTGCCAGCAGTTACTCAGGGACACGATCCTACGAGCAGTACTTC
TRBV5-4	TRBD1	TRBJ1-1	14	CATGTGGTDTEAFF	TGTGCCACCGGGACAGGGGGCACGGACACTGAAGCTTTCTTT
TRBV6-5	-	TRBJ1-3	12	CAAGRARNTIYF	TGTGCAGCCGGCAGGGCCCGAAACACCATATATTTT
TRBV9	-	TRBJ1-2	13	CASSVGPGDGYTF	TGTGCCAGCAGCGTAGGGCCAGGGGATGGCTACACCTTC
TRBV30	-	TRBJ1-2	13	CAWSVGFGYGYTF	TGTGCCTGGAGTGTCGGGTTTGGGTATGGCTACACCTTC
TRBV19	-	TRBJ2-3	16	CASSIVAGASTDTQYF	TGTGCCAGTAGTATAGTGGCGGGGGCCAGCACAGATACGCAGTATTTT
TRBV6-5	TRBD2	TRBJ2-3	16	CASSYSGTRSTDTQYF	TGTGCCAGCAGTTACTCCGGGACTAGAAGCACAGATACGCAGTATTTT
TRBV2	TRBD1	TRBJ1-2	18	CASSEALGQGGDRDGYTF	TGTGCCAGCAGTGAAGCGCTCGGACAGGGTGGGGATAGGGATGGCTACACCTTC
TRBV6-1	-	TRBJ1-5	14	CASSEGQPAGAQHF	TGTGCCAGCAGTGAAGGACAGCCCGCAGGGGCCCAGCATTTT
TRBV4-3	-	TRBJ2-1	14	CASSQDVLPGEQFF	TGCGCCAGCAGCCAAGATGTCCTTCCGGGGGAGCAGTTCTTC
TRBV7-3	TRBD1	TRBJ2-7	16	CASSESDRVRAYEQYF	TGTGCCAGCAGCGAATCAGACAGGGTACGTGCCTACGAGCAGTACTTC